The T cell receptor beta chain described here comes from a study of T cell responses to AZD1222 COVID-19 vaccine. General study points: Females outnumbered males among donors, who were mostly white British; clonal diversity was possibly underestimated. At study baseline, merely roughly 6 AZD1222 recipients were seropositive. Unmutated variant regions reportedly attract nearly half of all spike-specific TCRs.

From germline, CDR1 is SGHRS and CDR2 YFSETQ. This CDR3 spans 15 amino acids. Between the trimmed V and J ends, which lost 4 bases and 0 bases, there was a span of 11 bases. In regard to this clone: Its antigen is unknown.

Assay: immunoSEQ multiplex PCR; the TCRdb copy retains only in-frame clones and omits some. The table records under 130,000 clones, about 87% of them present only once. The receptor's source is an adult in good health. Specimen: peripheral blood, collected on day 0 of AZD1222 vaccination. The V and J genes are TRBV5-1 and TRBJ1-3; D is undetermined. CDR3 in DNA: TGCGCCAGCAGCACAGATACTTTCTCTGGAAACACCATATATTTT. Its translation is CASSTDTFSGNTIYF.